This TCR beta chain was obtained from a study of technical replicates of blood from a handful of donors. Generated by immunoSEQ multiplex PCR, the TCRdb table keeps only in-frame clones and is missing some. The table shows nearly 80,000 clones, with 85% to 95% occurring only once. Trimming removed 7 bases from V and 0 bases from J, with 13 bases in between. This CDR3 contains 13 residues. Germline V gene lookup returns CDR1 SQVTM and CDR2 ANQGSEA. The genes are TRBV29-1 and TRBJ2-7; possible D gene TRBD1, 6 bases. Sequencing used T cells isolated from PBMCs. The source of this sequence is a human donor in good health. CDR3 sequence: CSALTGRSYEQYF. The CDR3 nucleotides are TGCAGCGCCCTGACAGGCCGCTCCTACGAGCAGTACTTC.